The entry below gives a single T cell receptor (beta chain) sequence along with its context. The data belong to a study of blood T cell repertoires in COVID-19. Study-wide background: Samples of COVID-19 (acute and convalescent) were obtained from the United States, Italy and Spain. Sources were T cells, B-cell-depleted T cells, or PBMCs; the material itself was cDNA or gDNA.

The germline V and J ends were trimmed by 8 bases and 5 bases, with 9 bases remaining between them. The CDR3 has 11 residues. Germline V gene sequence: CDR1 MNHEY, CDR2 SVGAGI. The assay was immunoSEQ multiplex PCR, and TCRdb's table has in-frame clones only and misses some. The sample has about 80,000 clones, 91% seen once. Sequencing was done on a sample of peripheral blood. This receptor was obtained from a woman between 45 and 65 years old in a cohort sampled during active COVID-19. The genes are TRBV6-5 and TRBJ1-2; D is uncertain. For the CDR3, the DNA is TGTGCCAGCCGGTGGGCATATGGCTACACCTTC. It is translated as CASRWAYGYTF.